The 27 T cell receptor beta chains below come from one sample, sequenced in a study of blood T cell repertoires in COVID-19. Libraries were prepared by immunoSEQ multiplex PCR; TCRdb keeps only in-frame clonotypes and omits some of them. The sample consists of about 220,000 clones, around 87% of them appearing once. The sample comprised PBMCs or T cells enriched from blood (not recorded which). These receptors were obtained from a man aged 25-45 years who had been exposed to COVID-19.

This clone was seen only a few times. The chain joins TRBV5-1 to TRBJ1-2; unclear D gene. There are 14 residues in the CDR3. Trimming took 4 bases from V and 1 from J, leaving 11 bases between them. Germline V CDR1 and CDR2: SGHRS, YFSETQ. The CDR3 here is CASSPPEGNYGYTF. CDR3 in DNA: TGCGCCAGCAGCCCGCCAGAGGGTAACTATGGCTACACCTTC.

The chain employs TRBV5-6 and TRBJ1-4; TRBD1 might be the D (6 bases). V lost 6 bases and J 7 bases, leaving 16 bases between the germline ends. CDR3 length equals 14 residues. Per the germline V gene, CDR1 is SGHDT and CDR2 is YYEEEE. Here the CDR3 reads CASNTQGFSEKLFF. In DNA form, the CDR3 reads TGTGCCAGCAACACCCAGGGGTTTAGTGAAAAACTGTTTTTT. The whole variable domain, remainder taken from reference TRBV5-6 and TRBJ1-4, is DAGVTQSPTHLIKTRGQQVTLRCSPKSGHDTVSWYQQALGQGPQFIFQYYEEEERQRGNFPDRFSGHQFPNYSSELNVNALLLGDSALYLCASNTQGFSEKLFFGSGTQLSVL.

This chain uses TRBV9 with TRBJ1-4; possible D gene TRBD1, 6 bases. This CDR3 comprises 16 residues. V gave up 0 bases and J gave up 8 bases, with 17 bases separating them. In germline, CDR1 is SGDLS, CDR2 YYNGEE. CDR3 sequence (DNA): TGTGCCAGCAGCGTAGGATATGGCCAGGGGAAAGAAAAACTGTTTTTT. Residues: CASSVGYGQGKEKLFF.

V is TRBV4-1 and J is TRBJ2-1; TRBD2 aligns across 7 bases. CDR1 MGHRA and CDR2 YSYEKL come from the germline V gene. This CDR3 has 15 residues. V gave up 3 bases and J gave up 6 bases; unmatched junction bases: 8. The CDR3 DNA follows: TGCGCCAGCAGCCAGGGGGGACTACCTCGCAATGAGCAGTTCTTC. It specifies CASSQGGLPRNEQFF.

The J gene is TRBJ1-3, the V gene TRBV6-6; 11 bases line up with TRBD1. V was clipped by 7 bases and J by 8 bases; unmatched bases: 7. The germline V gene has CDR1 MNHNY and CDR2 SVGAGI (reference sequence). CDR3 length: 14 amino acids. CDR3 nucleotide sequence: TGTGCCAGCACTACGGGACAGGGGGTATACACCATATATTTT. It translates to CASTTGQGVYTIYF.

Concerning this clone: In this CDR3 the conserved last residue, phenylalanine or tryptophan, is missing, so a read error is likely. The DNA is left out, because the CDR3 cannot be placed on it with certainty; the CDR3 is given as TCRdb lists it. The chain uses TRBV27 and TRBJ2-7; TRBD1 was called by the table and not checked on the DNA. Germline loops: CDR1 MNHEY, CDR2 SMNVEV (reference sequence). The CDR3 is 9 amino acids in total, end residues counted. CDR3 in amino acids: CASRPTRPL.

V is TRBV19 and J is TRBJ1-6, with 9 bases lining up with TRBD1. Germline CDR1 is LNHDA and CDR2 is SQIVND (reference sequence). The CDR3 sequence is 13 residues long. J lost 10 bases, V lost 8 bases, and 6 bases had no gene match. The DNA of the CDR3 is TGTGCCAGTGCTAGGACAGGGGAATCACCCCTCCACTTT. Residues: CASARTGESPLHF. Complete variable domain (other parts from reference TRBV19 and TRBJ1-6): DGGITQSPKYLFRKEGQNVTLSCEQNLNHDAMYWYRQDPGQGLRLIYYSQIVNDFQKGDIAEGYSVSREKKESFPLTVTSAQKNPTAFYLCASARTGESPLHFGNGTRLTVT.

The J gene is TRBJ1-4, the V gene TRBV5-6; 7 positions match TRBD1. Trimming at V came to 4 bases and at J to 4 bases, leaving 4 bases not matched to a gene. The CDR3 runs 14 residues. The germline V gene has CDR1 SGHDT and CDR2 YYEEEE. This chain's CDR3 is CASSRGQINEKLFF. The DNA for the CDR3 is TGTGCCAGCAGCCGGGGACAGATTAATGAAAAACTGTTTTTT.

V and J are TRBV19 and TRBJ2-2; D perhaps matches TRBD1 (5 bases). The CDR3 runs 11 residues. With 7 bases removed from V and 6 bases from J, the gap between germline ends came to 6 bases. The germline V gene has CDR1 LNHDA and CDR2 SQIVND (reference sequence). The CDR3, as DNA: TGTGCCAGTAAGGGGCCCGGGGAGCTGTTTTTT. It specifies CASKGPGELFF. Together with reference TRBV19 and TRBJ2-2, the CDR3 gives the full variable domain: DGGITQSPKYLFRKEGQNVTLSCEQNLNHDAMYWYRQDPGQGLRLIYYSQIVNDFQKGDIAEGYSVSREKKESFPLTVTSAQKNPTAFYLCASKGPGELFFGEGSRLTVL.

The J gene is TRBJ2-3, the V gene TRBV4-1, with 9 bases matching TRBD2. The CDR3 is 15 residues long. V shed 5 bases, J shed 0 bases, and the junction held 3 bases outside the gene matches. Germline lookup yields CDR1 MGHRA and CDR2 YSYEKL. The CDR3 bases are TGCGCCAGCAGCAGAGGGACTAGCAGCACAGATACGCAGTATTTT. It is translated as CASSRGTSSTDTQYF.

The J gene is TRBJ2-6, the V gene TRBV5-1, with TRBD1 matching over 8 bases. This CDR3 is built from 17 residues. V shed 0 bases, J shed 2 bases, and the junction held 4 bases outside the gene matches. Germline V lookup: CDR1 SGHRS, CDR2 YFSETQ. CDR3: CASSLVQGAPGANVLTF. CDR3 sequence (DNA): TGCGCCAGCAGCTTGGTTCAGGGGGCCCCTGGGGCCAACGTCCTGACTTTC.

The chain uses TRBV10-1 and TRBJ2-7; 8 bases are a match to TRBD1. Germline CDR1 WNHNN, CDR2 SYGVQD (reference sequence). CDR3 length: 14 amino acids. With V trimmed by 6 bases and J by 3 bases, 7 bases remained unmatched. CDR3 in DNA: TGCGCCAGCAGATACCGGGACAGGCACTACGAGCAGTACTTC. Its protein product is CASRYRDRHYEQYF.

This clone was observed a single time. For the CDR3, the DNA is TGTGCCAGCAGTGAGAACAGACAAGAGACCCAGTACTTC. As protein: CASSENRQETQYF. The chain joins TRBV2 to TRBJ2-5; D remains ambiguous. The germline gives CDR1 SNHLY, CDR2 FYNNEI. The CDR3 spans 13 residues. The V end lost 3 bases, the J end lost 2 bases, and 7 bases lay between the germline ends. The full variable domain, with the rest looked up from reference TRBV2 and TRBJ2-5, is EPEVTQTPSHQVTQMGQEVILRCVPISNHLYFYWYRQILGQKVEFLVSFYNNEISEKSEIFDDQFSVERPDGSNFTLKIRSTKLEDSAMYFCASSENRQETQYFGPGTRLLVL.

The chain combines TRBV19 with TRBJ1-3; D is unresolved. Deletions cut 7 bases from V and 1 base from J, with 8 bases between. CDR3 length: 13 amino acids. Germline assignment: CDR1 LNHDA and CDR2 SQIVND (reference sequence). CDR3 in DNA: TGTGCCAGTAATACCCGGTCTGGAAACACCATATATTTT. As protein: CASNTRSGNTIYF.

The chain is built from TRBV2 and TRBJ1-6, with 7 bases fitting TRBD1. V shed 0 bases and J 18 bases; nucleotides not matched to a gene: 5. This CDR3 has 12 amino acids. Per the germline V gene, CDR1 is SNHLY and CDR2 is FYNNEI. The CDR3 here is CASSEARRQGHF. The CDR3 DNA follows: TGTGCCAGCAGTGAAGCCAGAAGACAGGGCCACTTT.

This clone appeared a single time. The rearrangement joins TRBV4-1 to TRBJ1-2, with 9 bases lining up with TRBD1. The CDR3 spans 13 residues. Looked up from germline, CDR1 is MGHRA and CDR2 is YSYEKL. Trimming took 4 bases from V and 6 from J; bases not matched to a gene: 3. The CDR3 nucleotides are TGCGCCAGCAGCCGCCGGGACAGGGATGGCTACACCTTC. Translated: CASSRRDRDGYTF.

The V call is TRBV9, the J call TRBJ2-5; 7 bases fit TRBD2. The trim removed 3 bases at V and 1 base at J, leaving 6 bases unmatched. Per the germline V gene, CDR1 is SGDLS and CDR2 is YYNGEE. CDR3 length: 15 residues. The CDR3 loop is CASSADRGVQETQYF. The CDR3 DNA reads TGTGCCAGCAGCGCCGATCGGGGGGTCCAAGAGACCCAGTACTTC. Full variable domain (rest looked up from reference TRBV9 and TRBJ2-5): DSGVTQTPKHLITATGQRVTLRCSPRSGDLSVYWYQQSLDQGLQFLIQYYNGEERAKGNILERFSAQQFPDLHSELNLSSLELGDSALYFCASSADRGVQETQYFGPGTRLLVL.

V is TRBV5-4 and J is TRBJ2-1; 7 bases agree with TRBD1. Trimming removed 3 bases from V and 7 bases from J; junction bases left unmatched: 10. The CDR3 loop spans 15 amino acids. CDR1 is SGHNT, CDR2 YYREEE, per germline (reference sequence). CDR3: CASSSSPDRVNEQFF. CDR3 in DNA: TGTGCCAGCAGCTCAAGCCCCGACAGGGTGAATGAGCAGTTCTTC.

The chain carries TRBV30 and TRBJ1-6; TRBD1 matches 7 bases. V gave up 2 bases and J gave up 10 bases; unmatched junction bases: 8. Germline V lookup: CDR1 GTSNPN, CDR2 SVGIG (reference sequence). The CDR3 is 14 residues long. CDR3 region: CAWSPAGGRSPLHF. The CDR3 DNA sequence: TGTGCCTGGAGTCCGGCAGGGGGACGGTCACCCCTCCACTTT. Supplemented by reference TRBV30 and TRBJ1-6, the full variable domain reads SQTIHQWPATLVQPVGSPLSLECTVEGTSNPNLYWYRQAAGRGLQLLFYSVGIGQISSEVPQNLSASRPQDRQFILSSKKLLLSDSGFYLCAWSPAGGRSPLHFGNGTRLTVT.

V gene TRBV18 combines with J gene TRBJ2-3; D perhaps matches TRBD1 (5 bases). Trimming stripped 3 bases from V and 5 bases from J, with 18 bases between. The CDR3 is 16 residues long. CDR1 KGHSH and CDR2 LQKENI come from the germline V gene. The CDR3 protein is CASSPIPVQGLDTQYF. CDR3 nucleotide sequence: TGTGCCAGCTCACCTATCCCAGTGCAGGGTTTAGATACGCAGTATTTT.

The chain links TRBV4-1 to TRBJ1-1; 7 bases are a match to TRBD1. The germline gives CDR1 MGHRA, CDR2 YSYEKL. The CDR3 has 15 residues. With 3 bases clipped from V and 0 bases from J, the junction kept 4 bases outside the gene matches. The CDR3 loop reads CASSHTGQLNTEAFF. CDR3 coding DNA: TGCGCCAGCAGCCATACGGGACAGTTGAACACTGAAGCTTTCTTT.

This sequence joins TRBV7-3 and TRBJ2-3, with 7 bases lining up with TRBD2. Trimming cost V 5 bases and J 2 bases; bases outside gene matches: 7. The CDR3 runs to 15 residues. CDR1 is SGHTA, CDR2 FQGTGA, per germline. The CDR3 loop reads CASSAGRTSTDTQYF. The CDR3 DNA reads TGTGCCAGCAGCGCCGGGAGGACTTCCACAGATACGCAGTATTTT.

The CDR3 DNA reads TGTGCCAGCAGCCAACCGGACAGCCCGTCCCCGAGCTCCTACAATGAGCAGTTCTTC. Protein: CASSQPDSPSPSSYNEQFF. The chain recombines TRBV3-1 (or the pseudogene TRBV3-2) with TRBJ2-1; D may be TRBD1 (6 bases). The CDR3 runs 19 residues. V was cut by 2 bases and J by 0 bases, with 20 bases left in between. Germline assignment: CDR1 LGHDT and CDR2 YNNKEL (reference sequence).

V usage is TRBV10-2 and J usage is TRBJ1-1; 8 bases match TRBD1. The V gene end was trimmed by 10 bases and the J gene end by 2 bases; junction bases not matched to a gene: 6. CDR1 and CDR2 (germline): WSHSY, SAAADI. The length of the CDR3 is 13 residues. CDR3 in amino acids: CATRGPVNTEAFF. CDR3 DNA: TGCGCCACCAGGGGGCCCGTTAACACTGAAGCTTTCTTT.

V gene TRBV25-1 combines with J gene TRBJ2-3; D is ambiguous. Looked up from germline, CDR1 is MGHDK and CDR2 is SYGVNS. This CDR3 spans 13 amino acids. V gave up 6 bases and J gave up 1 base, with 8 bases separating them. CDR3 nucleotides: TGTGCCAGCAGCCCACGGGGCACAGATACGCAGTATTTT. Translating gives CASSPRGTDTQYF. Drawing the rest from reference TRBV25-1 and TRBJ2-3, the complete variable domain is EADIYQTPRYLVIGTGKKITLECSQTMGHDKMYWYQQDPGMELHLIHYSYGVNSTEKGDLSSESTVSRIRTEHFPLTLESARPSHTSQYLCASSPRGTDTQYFGPGTRLTVL.

This chain connects TRBV29-1 to TRBJ2-3, with D hard to call. This CDR3 region has 13 residues. Trimming shortened V by 3 bases and J by 0 bases, and 7 bases separated the two germline ends. CDR1 is SQVTM, CDR2 ANQGSEA, per germline. The CDR3 is CSVDGLSTDTQYF. CDR3 nucleotide sequence: TGCAGCGTTGACGGTCTAAGCACAGATACGCAGTATTTT.

The chain couples TRBV3-1 (or the pseudogene TRBV3-2) to TRBJ2-1; 11 bases agree with TRBD2. The J segment lost 4 bases and the V segment lost 5 bases, leaving 4 bases of the junction unmatched. The CDR3 runs to 15 residues. The germline V gene encodes CDR1 LGHDT and CDR2 YNNKEL (reference sequence). This chain's CDR3 is CASSVAGGVYNEQFF. DNA of the CDR3: TGTGCCAGCAGCGTAGCGGGGGGGGTATACAATGAGCAGTTCTTC.